This TCR beta chain was observed in a study of cytomegalovirus exposure and HLA in healthy donors. Measured with immunoSEQ multiplex PCR; TCRdb has only the in-frame clones, and not every one. The table has approximately 90,000 clones, approximately 96% seen once. Germline V CDR1 and CDR2: SGDLS, YYNGEE. The germline V and J ends were trimmed by 6 bases and 3 bases, with 6 bases remaining between them. The CDR3 is made up of 12 amino acids. Comment on this clone: The target antigen is unknown.

Study results and caveats: It was found in a later analysis that first-cohort TCR clusters tended to co-occur in the 120 validation repertoires. Diagnosis of cytomegalovirus status made by the classifier reportedly showed high specificity and sensitivity. The study flagged around 150 TCR beta chains as cytomegalovirus-associated.

The 120-subject validation cohort, separate from the 666-subject first cohort, included the donors. Source material: PBMCs. This TCR came from a man aged 18 to 30 in good health and CMV-seronegative. The chain is built from TRBV9 and TRBJ2-2; D unclear. In nucleotides, the CDR3 is TGTGCCAGCACCGAGCACACCGGGGAGCTGTTTTTT. Protein sequence: CASTEHTGELFF.